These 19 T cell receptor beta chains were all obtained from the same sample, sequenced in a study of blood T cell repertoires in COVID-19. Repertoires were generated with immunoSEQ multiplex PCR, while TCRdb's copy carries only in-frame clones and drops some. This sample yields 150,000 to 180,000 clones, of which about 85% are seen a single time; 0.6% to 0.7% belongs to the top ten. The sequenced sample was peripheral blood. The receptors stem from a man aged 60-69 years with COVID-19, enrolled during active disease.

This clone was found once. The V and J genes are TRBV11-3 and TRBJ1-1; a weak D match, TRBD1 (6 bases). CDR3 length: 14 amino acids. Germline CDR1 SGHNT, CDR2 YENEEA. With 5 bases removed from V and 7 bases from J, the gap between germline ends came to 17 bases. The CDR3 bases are TGTGCCAGCAGCCCGGGACATACGAGGGGTGAAGCTTTCTTT. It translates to CASSPGHTRGEAFF.

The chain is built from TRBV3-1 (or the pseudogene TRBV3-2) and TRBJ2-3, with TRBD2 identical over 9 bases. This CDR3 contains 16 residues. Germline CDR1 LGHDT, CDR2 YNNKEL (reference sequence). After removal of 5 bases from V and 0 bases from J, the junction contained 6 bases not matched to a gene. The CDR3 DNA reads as TGTGCCAGCAGCTCGGGGACTAGCAGTAGCACAGATACGCAGTATTTT. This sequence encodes CASSSGTSSSTDTQYF.

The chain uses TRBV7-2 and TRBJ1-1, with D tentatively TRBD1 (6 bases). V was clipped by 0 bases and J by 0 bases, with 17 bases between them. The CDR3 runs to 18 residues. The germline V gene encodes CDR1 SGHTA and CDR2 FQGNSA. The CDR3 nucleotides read TGTGCCAGCAGCTTAGCGCAGGACAGAGAGAAAATGAACACTGAAGCTTTCTTT. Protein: CASSLAQDREKMNTEAFF.

The CDR3 DNA is TGTGCCAGCAGCCAGACTAGAGAGCAGTTCTTC. This translates into CASSQTREQFF. The genes are TRBV3-1 (or the pseudogene TRBV3-2) and TRBJ2-1, with D possibly TRBD2 on 6 matching bases. This CDR3 has 11 residues. Germline assignment: CDR1 LGHDT and CDR2 YNNKEL (reference sequence). Trimming removed 3 bases at V and 10 bases at J, with 7 bases between.

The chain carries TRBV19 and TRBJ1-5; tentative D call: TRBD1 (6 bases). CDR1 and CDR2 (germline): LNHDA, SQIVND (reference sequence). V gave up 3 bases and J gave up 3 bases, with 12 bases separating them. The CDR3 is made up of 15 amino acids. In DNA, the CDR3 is TGTGCCAGTAGTATCCTCACAGGGAACAATCAGCCCCAGCATTTT. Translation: CASSILTGNNQPQHF.

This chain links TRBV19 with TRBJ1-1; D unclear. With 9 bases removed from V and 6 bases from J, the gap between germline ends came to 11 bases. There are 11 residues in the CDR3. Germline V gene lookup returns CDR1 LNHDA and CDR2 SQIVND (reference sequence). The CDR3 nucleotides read TGTGCCAGCCGGTATTTCGCTGAAGCTTTCTTT. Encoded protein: CASRYFAEAFF. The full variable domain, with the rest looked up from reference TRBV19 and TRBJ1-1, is DGGITQSPKYLFRKEGQNVTLSCEQNLNHDAMYWYRQDPGQGLRLIYYSQIVNDFQKGDIAEGYSVSREKKESFPLTVTSAQKNPTAFYLCASRYFAEAFFGQGTRLTVV.

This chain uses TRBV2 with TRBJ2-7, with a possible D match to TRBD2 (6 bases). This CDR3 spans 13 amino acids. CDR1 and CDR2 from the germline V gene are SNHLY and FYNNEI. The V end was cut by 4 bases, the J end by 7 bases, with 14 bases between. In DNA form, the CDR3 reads TGTGCCAGCAGTGTCGGCGGCGCGGGGGAGCAGTACTTC. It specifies CASSVGGAGEQYF.

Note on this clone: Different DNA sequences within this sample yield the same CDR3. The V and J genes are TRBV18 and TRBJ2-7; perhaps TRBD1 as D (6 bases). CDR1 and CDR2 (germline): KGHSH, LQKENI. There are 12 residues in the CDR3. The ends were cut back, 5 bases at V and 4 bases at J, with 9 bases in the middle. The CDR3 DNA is TGTGCCAGCTCATCGGACAGTTACGAGCAGTACTTC. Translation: CASSSDSYEQYF.

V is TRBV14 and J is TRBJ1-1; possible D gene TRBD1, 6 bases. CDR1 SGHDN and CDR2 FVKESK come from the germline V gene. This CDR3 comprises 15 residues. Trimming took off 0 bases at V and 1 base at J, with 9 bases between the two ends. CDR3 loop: CASSQETGRNTEAFF. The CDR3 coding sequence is TGTGCCAGCAGCCAAGAAACAGGGAGGAACACTGAAGCTTTCTTT.

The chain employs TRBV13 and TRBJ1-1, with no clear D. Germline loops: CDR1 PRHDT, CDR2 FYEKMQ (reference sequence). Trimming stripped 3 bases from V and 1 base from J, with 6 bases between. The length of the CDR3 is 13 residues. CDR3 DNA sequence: TGTGCCAGCAGCTTCCGGTGGAACACTGAAGCTTTCTTT. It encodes CASSFRWNTEAFF.

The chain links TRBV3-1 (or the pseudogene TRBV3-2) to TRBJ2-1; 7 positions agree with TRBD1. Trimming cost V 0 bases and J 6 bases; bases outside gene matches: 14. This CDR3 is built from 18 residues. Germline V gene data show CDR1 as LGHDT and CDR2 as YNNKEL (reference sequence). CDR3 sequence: CASSQDPAEGAVGNEQFF. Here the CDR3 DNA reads TGTGCCAGCAGCCAAGATCCTGCCGAGGGGGCGGTGGGCAATGAGCAGTTCTTC.

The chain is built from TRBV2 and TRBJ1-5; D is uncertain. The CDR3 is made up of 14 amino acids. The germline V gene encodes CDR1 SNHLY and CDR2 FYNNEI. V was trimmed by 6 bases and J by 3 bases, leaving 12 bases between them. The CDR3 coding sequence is TGTGCCAGCAGCAAAGAGGGCCCCAATCAGCCCCAGCATTTT. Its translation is CASSKEGPNQPQHF. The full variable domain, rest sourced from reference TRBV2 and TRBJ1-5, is EPEVTQTPSHQVTQMGQEVILRCVPISNHLYFYWYRQILGQKVEFLVSFYNNEISEKSEIFDDQFSVERPDGSNFTLKIRSTKLEDSAMYFCASSKEGPNQPQHFGDGTRLSIL.

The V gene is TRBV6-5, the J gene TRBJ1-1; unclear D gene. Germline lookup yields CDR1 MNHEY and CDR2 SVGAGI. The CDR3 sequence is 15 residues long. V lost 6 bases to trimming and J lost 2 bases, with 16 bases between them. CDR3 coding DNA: TGTGCCAGCAGCTGGAACAGAGATAGTAACACTGAAGCTTTCTTT. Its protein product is CASSWNRDSNTEAFF.

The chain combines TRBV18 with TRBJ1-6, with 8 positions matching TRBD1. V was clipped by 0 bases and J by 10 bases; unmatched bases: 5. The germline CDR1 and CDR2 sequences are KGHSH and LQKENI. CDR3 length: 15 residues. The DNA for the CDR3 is TGTGCCAGCTCACCACCTACAGGGGGAGGGTCACCCCTCCACTTT. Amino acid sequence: CASSPPTGGGSPLHF.

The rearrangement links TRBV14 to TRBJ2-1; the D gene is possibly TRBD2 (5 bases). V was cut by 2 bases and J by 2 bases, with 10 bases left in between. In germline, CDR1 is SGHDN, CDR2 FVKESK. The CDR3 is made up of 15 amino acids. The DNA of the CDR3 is TGTGCCAGCAGCCAATCGTTACTAGCCTACAATGAGCAGTTCTTC. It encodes CASSQSLLAYNEQFF. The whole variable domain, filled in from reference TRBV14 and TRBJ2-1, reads EAGVTQFPSHSVIEKGQTVTLRCDPISGHDNLYWYRRVMGKEIKFLLHFVKESKQDESGMPNNRFLAERTGGTYSTLKVQPAELEDSGVYFCASSQSLLAYNEQFFGPGTRLTVL.

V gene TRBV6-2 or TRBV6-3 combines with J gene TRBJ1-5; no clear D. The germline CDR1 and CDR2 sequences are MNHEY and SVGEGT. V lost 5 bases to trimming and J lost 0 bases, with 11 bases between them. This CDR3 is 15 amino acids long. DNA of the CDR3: TGTGCCAGCAGTATATTGACACATAGCAATCAGCCCCAGCATTTT. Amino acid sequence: CASSILTHSNQPQHF.

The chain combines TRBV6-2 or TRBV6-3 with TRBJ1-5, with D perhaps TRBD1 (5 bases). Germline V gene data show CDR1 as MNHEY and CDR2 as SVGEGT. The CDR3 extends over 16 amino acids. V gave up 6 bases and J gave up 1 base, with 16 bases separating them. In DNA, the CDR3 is TGTGCCAGCAGCCCCGGCAGGGTTCAGAGCAATCAGCCCCAGCATTTT. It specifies CASSPGRVQSNQPQHF.

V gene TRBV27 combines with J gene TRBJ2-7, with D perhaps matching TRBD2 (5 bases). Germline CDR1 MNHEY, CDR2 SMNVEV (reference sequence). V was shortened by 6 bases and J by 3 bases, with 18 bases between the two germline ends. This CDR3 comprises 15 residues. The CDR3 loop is CASSRRFFAGYEQYF. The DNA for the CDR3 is TGTGCCAGCAGCCGACGGTTTTTCGCGGGCTACGAGCAGTACTTC.

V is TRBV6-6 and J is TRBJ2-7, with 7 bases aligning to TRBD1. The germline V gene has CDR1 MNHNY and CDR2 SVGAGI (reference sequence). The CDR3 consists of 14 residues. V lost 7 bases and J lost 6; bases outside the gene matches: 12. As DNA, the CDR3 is TGTGCCAGCACCCAACCAGACAGGGTGGGCGAGCAGTACTTC. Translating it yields CASTQPDRVGEQYF.